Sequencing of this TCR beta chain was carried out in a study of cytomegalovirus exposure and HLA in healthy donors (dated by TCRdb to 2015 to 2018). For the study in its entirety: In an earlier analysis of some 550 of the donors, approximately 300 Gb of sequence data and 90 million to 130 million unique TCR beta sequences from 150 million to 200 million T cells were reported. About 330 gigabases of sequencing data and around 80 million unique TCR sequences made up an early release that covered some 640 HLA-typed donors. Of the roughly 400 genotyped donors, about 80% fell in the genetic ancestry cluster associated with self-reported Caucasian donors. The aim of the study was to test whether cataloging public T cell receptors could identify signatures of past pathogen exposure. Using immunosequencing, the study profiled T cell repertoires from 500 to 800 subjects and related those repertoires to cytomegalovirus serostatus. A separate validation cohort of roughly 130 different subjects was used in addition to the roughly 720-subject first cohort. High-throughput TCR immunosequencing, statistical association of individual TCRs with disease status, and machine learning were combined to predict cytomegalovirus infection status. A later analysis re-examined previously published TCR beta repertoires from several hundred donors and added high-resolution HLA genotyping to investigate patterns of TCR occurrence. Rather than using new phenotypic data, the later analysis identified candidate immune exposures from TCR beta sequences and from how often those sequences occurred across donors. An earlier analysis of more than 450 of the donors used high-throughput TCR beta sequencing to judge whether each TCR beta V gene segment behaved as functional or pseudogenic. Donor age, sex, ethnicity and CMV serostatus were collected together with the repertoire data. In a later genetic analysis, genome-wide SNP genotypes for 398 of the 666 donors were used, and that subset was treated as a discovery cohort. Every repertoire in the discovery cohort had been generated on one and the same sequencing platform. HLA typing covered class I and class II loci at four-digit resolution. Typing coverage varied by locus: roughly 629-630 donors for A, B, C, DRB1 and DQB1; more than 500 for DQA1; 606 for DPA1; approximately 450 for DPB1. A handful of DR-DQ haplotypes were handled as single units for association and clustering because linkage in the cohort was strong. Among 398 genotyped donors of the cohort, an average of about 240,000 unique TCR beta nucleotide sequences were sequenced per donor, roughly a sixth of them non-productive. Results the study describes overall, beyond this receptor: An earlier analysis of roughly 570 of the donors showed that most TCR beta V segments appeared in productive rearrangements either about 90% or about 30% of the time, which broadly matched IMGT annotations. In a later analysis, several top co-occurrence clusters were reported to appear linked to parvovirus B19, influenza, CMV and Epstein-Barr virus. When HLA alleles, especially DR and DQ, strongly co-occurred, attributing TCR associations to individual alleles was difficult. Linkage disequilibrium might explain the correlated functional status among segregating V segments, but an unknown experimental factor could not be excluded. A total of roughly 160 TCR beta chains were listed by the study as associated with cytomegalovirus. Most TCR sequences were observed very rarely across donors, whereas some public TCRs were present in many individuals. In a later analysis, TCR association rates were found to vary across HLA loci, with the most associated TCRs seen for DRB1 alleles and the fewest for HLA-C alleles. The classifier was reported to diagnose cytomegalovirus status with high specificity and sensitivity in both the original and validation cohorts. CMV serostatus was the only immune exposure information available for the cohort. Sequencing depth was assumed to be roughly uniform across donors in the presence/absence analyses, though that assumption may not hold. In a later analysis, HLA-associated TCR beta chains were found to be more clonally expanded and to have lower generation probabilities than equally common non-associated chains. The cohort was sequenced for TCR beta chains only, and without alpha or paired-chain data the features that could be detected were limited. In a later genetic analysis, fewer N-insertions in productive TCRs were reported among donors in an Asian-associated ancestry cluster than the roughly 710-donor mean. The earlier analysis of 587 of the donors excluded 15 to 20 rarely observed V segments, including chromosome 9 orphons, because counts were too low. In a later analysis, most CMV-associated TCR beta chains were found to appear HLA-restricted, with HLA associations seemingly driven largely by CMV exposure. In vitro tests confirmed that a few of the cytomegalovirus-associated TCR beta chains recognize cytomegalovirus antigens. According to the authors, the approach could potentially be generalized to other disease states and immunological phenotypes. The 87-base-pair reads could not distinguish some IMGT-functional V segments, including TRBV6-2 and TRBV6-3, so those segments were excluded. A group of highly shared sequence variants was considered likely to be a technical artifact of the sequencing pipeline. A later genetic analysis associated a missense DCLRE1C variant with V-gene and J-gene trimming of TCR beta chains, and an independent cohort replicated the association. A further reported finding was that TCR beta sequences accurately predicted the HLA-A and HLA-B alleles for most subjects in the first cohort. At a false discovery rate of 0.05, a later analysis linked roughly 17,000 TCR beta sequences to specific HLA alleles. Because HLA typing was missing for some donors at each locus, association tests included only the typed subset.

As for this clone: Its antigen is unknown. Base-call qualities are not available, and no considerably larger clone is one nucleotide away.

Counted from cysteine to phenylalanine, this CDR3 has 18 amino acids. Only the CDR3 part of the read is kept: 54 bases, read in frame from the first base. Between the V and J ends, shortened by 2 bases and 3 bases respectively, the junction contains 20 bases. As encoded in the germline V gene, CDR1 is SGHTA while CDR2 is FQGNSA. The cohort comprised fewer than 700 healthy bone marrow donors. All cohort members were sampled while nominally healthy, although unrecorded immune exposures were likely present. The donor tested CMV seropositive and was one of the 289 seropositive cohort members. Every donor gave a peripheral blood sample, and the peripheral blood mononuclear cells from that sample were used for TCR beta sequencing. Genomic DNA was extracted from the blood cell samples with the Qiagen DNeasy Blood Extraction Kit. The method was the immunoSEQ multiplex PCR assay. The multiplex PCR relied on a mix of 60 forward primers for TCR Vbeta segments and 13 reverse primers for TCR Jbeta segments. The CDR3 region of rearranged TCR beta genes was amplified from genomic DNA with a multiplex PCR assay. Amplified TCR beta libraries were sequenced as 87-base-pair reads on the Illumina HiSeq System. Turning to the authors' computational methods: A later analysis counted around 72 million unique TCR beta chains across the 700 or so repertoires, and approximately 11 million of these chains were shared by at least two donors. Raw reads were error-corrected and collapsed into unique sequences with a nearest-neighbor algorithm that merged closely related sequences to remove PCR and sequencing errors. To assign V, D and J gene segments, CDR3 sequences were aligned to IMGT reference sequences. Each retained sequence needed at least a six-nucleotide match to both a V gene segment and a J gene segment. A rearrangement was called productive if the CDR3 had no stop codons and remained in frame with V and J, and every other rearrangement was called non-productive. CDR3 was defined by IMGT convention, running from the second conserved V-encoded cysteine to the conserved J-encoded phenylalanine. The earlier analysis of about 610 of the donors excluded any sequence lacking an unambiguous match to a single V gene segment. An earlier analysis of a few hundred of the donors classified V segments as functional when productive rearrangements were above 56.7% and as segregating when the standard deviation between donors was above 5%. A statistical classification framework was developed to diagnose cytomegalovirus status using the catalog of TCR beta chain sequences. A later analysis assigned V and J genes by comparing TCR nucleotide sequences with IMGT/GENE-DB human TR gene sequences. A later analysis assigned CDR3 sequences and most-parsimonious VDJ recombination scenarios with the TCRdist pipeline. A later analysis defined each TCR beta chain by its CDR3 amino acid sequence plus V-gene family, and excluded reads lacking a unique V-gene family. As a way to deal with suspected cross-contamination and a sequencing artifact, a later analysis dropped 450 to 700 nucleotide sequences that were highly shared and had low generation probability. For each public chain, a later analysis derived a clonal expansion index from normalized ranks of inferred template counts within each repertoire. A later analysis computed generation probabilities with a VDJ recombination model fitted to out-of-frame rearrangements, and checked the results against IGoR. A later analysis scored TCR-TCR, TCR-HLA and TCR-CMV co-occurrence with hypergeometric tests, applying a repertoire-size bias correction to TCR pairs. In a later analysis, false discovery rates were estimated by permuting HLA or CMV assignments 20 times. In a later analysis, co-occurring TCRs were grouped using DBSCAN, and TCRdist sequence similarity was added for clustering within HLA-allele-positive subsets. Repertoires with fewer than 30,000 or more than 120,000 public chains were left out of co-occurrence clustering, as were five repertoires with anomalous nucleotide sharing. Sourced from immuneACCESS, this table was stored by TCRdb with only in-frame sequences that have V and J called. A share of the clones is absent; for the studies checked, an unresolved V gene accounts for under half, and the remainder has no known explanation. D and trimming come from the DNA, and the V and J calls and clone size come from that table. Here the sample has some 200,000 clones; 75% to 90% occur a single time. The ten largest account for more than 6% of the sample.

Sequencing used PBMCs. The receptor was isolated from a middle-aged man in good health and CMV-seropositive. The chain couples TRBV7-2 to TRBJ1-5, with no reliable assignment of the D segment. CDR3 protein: CASSLSPQFSHNNQPQHF. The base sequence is TGTGCCAGCAGCTTATCCCCTCAATTTAGTCATAACAATCAGCCCCAGCATTTT.